This T cell receptor beta chain was documented in a study of T cell clonality in common variable immunodeficiency. Blood samples were heparinized, about 4.5 to 8 ml per donor. There are 16 residues in the CDR3. The V end lost 7 bases, the J end lost 1 base, and 18 bases lay between the germline ends. CDR1 and CDR2 from the germline V gene are LNHDA and SQIVND (reference sequence). This clone showed up many times. The CDR3 is cut off 3 residues early in the read; its end comes from the germline J gene. Only in-frame clones appear in the TCRdb table, and some are missing; sequencing was by immunoSEQ multiplex PCR. The sample presents tens of thousands of clones, none singletons.

Sequencing used peripheral blood mononuclear cells. The sequence derives from a person between 18 and 69 years old in good health. This sequence joins TRBV19 and TRBJ2-3; the D gene is possibly TRBD2 (6 bases). The CDR3 DNA, read in part, is TGTGCCAGTACCCCGGGGGAGGCAGGCCGCACAGATACG. Amino acids: CASTPGEAGRTDT. The full CDR3 sequence reads CASTPGEAGRTDTQYF.